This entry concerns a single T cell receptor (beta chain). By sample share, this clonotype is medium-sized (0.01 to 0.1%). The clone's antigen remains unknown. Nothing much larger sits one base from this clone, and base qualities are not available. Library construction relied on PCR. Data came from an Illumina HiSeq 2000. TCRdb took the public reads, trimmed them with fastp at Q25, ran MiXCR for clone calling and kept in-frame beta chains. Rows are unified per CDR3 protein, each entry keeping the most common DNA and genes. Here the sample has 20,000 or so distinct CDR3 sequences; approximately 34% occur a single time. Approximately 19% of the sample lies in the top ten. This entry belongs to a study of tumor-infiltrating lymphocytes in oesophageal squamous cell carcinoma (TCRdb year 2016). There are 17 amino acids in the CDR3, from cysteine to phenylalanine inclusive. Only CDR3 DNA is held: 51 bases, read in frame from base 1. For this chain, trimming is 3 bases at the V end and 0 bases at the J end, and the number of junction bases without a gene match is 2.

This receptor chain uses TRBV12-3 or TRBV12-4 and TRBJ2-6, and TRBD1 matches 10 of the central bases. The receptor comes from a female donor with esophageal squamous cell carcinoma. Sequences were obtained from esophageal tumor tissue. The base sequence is TGTGCCAGCAGTTTGACAGGGGGCGACTCTGGGGCCAACGTCCTGACTTTC. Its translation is CASSLTGGDSGANVLTF.